These 26 T cell receptor beta chains were sequenced from one sample in a study of Graves' ophthalmopathy and Graves' hyperthyroidism. For repertoire sequencing, the TCR beta CDR3 regions were amplified from RNA transcripts. HTBI primers primed a first-round RT-PCR, and a second-round multiplex PCR followed. TCRdb ran MiXCR on the multiplex PCR reads and lists one entry per CDR3 protein. The sample records more than 1,000,000 distinct CDR3 sequences, about 38% being singletons. The sample taken for sequencing was peripheral blood or thyroid tissue (not recorded which). These receptors all come from an adult man with Graves' hyperthyroidism.

J is TRBJ1-3 and V is TRBV2; D possibly corresponds to TRBD1 (6 bases). The CDR3 sequence is 15 residues long. From germline, CDR1 is SNHLY and CDR2 FYNNEI. V lost 6 bases and J 0 bases, leaving 12 bases between the germline ends. The CDR3 nucleotides are TGTGCCAGCAGCCTCAGGGGACGCTCTGGAAACACCATATATTTT. It codes for CASSLRGRSGNTIYF.

Comment on this clonotype: At one of its ends the junction is not consistent with the germline gene, which may arise from a read error. The gene calls are TRBV6-5 and TRBJ1-1, with D perhaps matching TRBD1 (5 bases). From germline, CDR1 is MNHEY and CDR2 SVGAGI. The CDR3 totals 14 residues. The CDR3 here is CAISWEQGNTEAFF. Here the CDR3 DNA reads TGTGCCATCAGTTGGGAGCAGGGTAACACTGAAGCTTTCTTT.

The chain has TRBV12-3 or TRBV12-4 and TRBJ2-5; D ambiguous. V lost 5 bases, J lost 0 bases, and 10 bases lay in between. The CDR3 contains 14 residues. For the CDR3, the DNA is TGTGCCAGCAGTCCCCTGCGGAACCAAGAGACCCAGTACTTC. It specifies CASSPLRNQETQYF.

DNA of the CDR3: TGCGCCAGCAGTGCCCAGACAGGACGCTATGGCTACACCTTC. It is translated as CASSAQTGRYGYTF. The chain employs TRBV10-2 and TRBJ1-2; perhaps TRBD1 as D (6 bases). V was cut by 4 bases and J by 4 bases, with 13 bases left in between. The CDR3 runs 14 residues. In germline, CDR1 is WSHSY, CDR2 SAAADI.

The chain recombines TRBV7-2 with TRBJ1-2; the D gene is possibly TRBD1 (5 bases). Germline CDR1 reads SGHTA; CDR2 reads FQGNSA. V dropped 5 bases and J dropped 8 bases, with 15 bases sitting between them. The length of the CDR3 is 13 residues. The CDR3 is CASSPAGGEGYTF. The CDR3 coding sequence is TGTGCCAGCAGCCCCGCCGGGGGAGAAGGCTACACCTTC.

This clonotype was observed once. The gene calls are TRBV9 and TRBJ2-5, with D hard to call. V was cut by 4 bases and J by 5 bases, with 15 bases left in between. CDR3 length equals 14 residues. Germline V gene data show CDR1 as SGDLS and CDR2 as YYNGEE. The CDR3 is CASSQVSVRETQYF. The CDR3 bases are TGTGCCAGCAGCCAAGTCTCGGTTCGGGAGACCCAGTACTTC.

The chain has TRBV10-3 and TRBJ1-2; D remains ambiguous. CDR1 is ENHRY, CDR2 SYGVKD, per germline. V was pared by 0 bases and J by 13 bases, with 15 bases between. The CDR3 spans 13 residues. In DNA form, the CDR3 reads TGTGCCATCAGTGAGTCTAGCGGGAGGGCCTTCACCTTC. Translation: CAISESSGRAFTF.

This clonotype was counted at least ten times. V is TRBV20-1 and J is TRBJ1-6; no firm D call. CDR3 size: 14 residues. CDR1 is DFQATT and CDR2 is SNEGSKA in the germline V gene (reference sequence). Deletions cut 6 bases from V and 3 bases from J, with 12 bases between. The CDR3 loop is CSAVPDGYNSPLHF. CDR3 DNA sequence: TGCAGTGCCGTCCCGGACGGCTATAATTCACCCCTCCACTTT.

The table lists this clonotype with many counts. The CDR3 DNA reads TGTGCCAGCAGTTTCCCCCCGCGCGGATACACCTTC. Encoded protein: CASSFPPRGYTF. The chain recombines TRBV12-3 or TRBV12-4 with TRBJ1-2; D is unclear. The length of the CDR3 is 12 residues. Trimming shortened V by 3 bases and J by 11 bases, and 13 bases separated the two germline ends.

The chain couples TRBV11-1 to TRBJ1-3, with 9 nucleotides matching TRBD1. This CDR3 has 16 residues. Trimming cost V 3 bases and J 0 bases; bases outside gene matches: 3. Germline CDR1 SGHAT, CDR2 FQDESV (reference sequence). This CDR3 is CASSFGTGSSGNTIYF. DNA for the CDR3: TGTGCCAGCAGCTTTGGGACAGGGAGCTCTGGAAACACCATATATTTT.

This clonotype was observed at least ten times. The V call is TRBV20-1, the J call TRBJ2-7; a possible D gene is TRBD2 (6 bases). Per germline, CDR1 DFQATT and CDR2 SNEGSKA (reference sequence). The V and J ends lost 1 base and 2 bases respectively, with 12 bases between them. The CDR3 sequence is 14 residues long. The CDR3 bases are TGCAGTGCTAGAGTGGGGGACTTAGCCTACGAGCAGTACTTC. Its protein product is CSARVGDLAYEQYF.

This clonotype was picked up a small number of times. The chain is built from TRBV6-5 and TRBJ2-5; the match to TRBD1 covers 8 bases. The germline V gene encodes CDR1 MNHEY and CDR2 SVGAGI. V lost 5 bases and J lost 5; bases outside the gene matches: 10. The CDR3 has 15 amino acids. CDR3 region: CASSVLDRDKETQYF. The CDR3 coding sequence is TGTGCCAGCAGTGTGCTGGACAGGGATAAGGAGACCCAGTACTTC.

Ten or more counts support this clonotype. J is TRBJ2-1 and V is TRBV20-1; D gene uncertain. The germline V gene has CDR1 DFQATT and CDR2 SNEGSKA (reference sequence). The length of the CDR3 is 13 residues. V lost 5 bases to trimming and J lost 3 bases, with 11 bases between them. In DNA form, the CDR3 reads TGCAGTGCTTGGCCGATTAGCTACAATGAGCAGTTCTTC. It codes for CSAWPISYNEQFF.

The chain employs TRBV10-3 and TRBJ1-5; D is possibly TRBD1 (5 bases). CDR3 length equals 17 residues. Per germline, CDR1 ENHRY and CDR2 SYGVKD. With 2 bases removed from V and 5 bases from J, the gap between germline ends came to 19 bases. CDR3 coding DNA: TGTGCCATCAGTGAGGTAGCGGGACCGAACGGTTATCAGCCCCAGCATTTT. Its protein product is CAISEVAGPNGYQPQHF.

Ten or more counts support this clonotype. This sequence joins TRBV20-1 and TRBJ1-4; 8 positions agree with TRBD1. The junction had 13 bases not matched to a gene; V was cut back by 3 bases and J by 10 bases. Germline CDR1 is DFQATT and CDR2 is SNEGSKA (reference sequence). The CDR3 runs to 15 residues. Here the CDR3 DNA reads TGCAGTGCTAGCCCTAAACAGGGGGTAGGCGGAAAACTGTTTTTT. Its protein is CSASPKQGVGGKLFF.

In its sample, this clonotype was seen a few times. The V call is TRBV4-1, the J call TRBJ2-7, with a weak D call TRBD2 (5 bases). Germline values: CDR1 MGHRA, CDR2 YSYEKL. The CDR3 has 13 amino acids. Trimming stripped 4 bases from V and 3 bases from J, with 10 bases between. The DNA of the CDR3 is TGCGCCAGCAGCCCCGGACTGATCTACGAGCAGTACTTC. Amino acid sequence: CASSPGLIYEQYF.

The chain employs TRBV10-3 and TRBJ2-7; 10 nucleotides agree with TRBD1. V trimming: 4 bases; J trimming: 1 base; junction bases outside the gene matches: 4. CDR1 and CDR2 (germline): ENHRY, SYGVKD. The CDR3 length is 15 residues. This CDR3 is CAISVGQGVSYEQYF. The CDR3 DNA is TGTGCCATCAGTGTCGGACAGGGGGTATCCTACGAGCAGTACTTC.

V and J are TRBV28 and TRBJ1-1; a weak D match, TRBD1 (5 bases). The CDR3 spans 14 residues. V lost 2 bases and J lost 8, with 15 bases in between. Germline V lookup: CDR1 MDHEN, CDR2 SYDVKM. CDR3 region: CASSLTTPRGEAFF. DNA of the CDR3: TGTGCCAGCAGTTTAACAACTCCCCGGGGGGAAGCTTTCTTT.

The chain couples TRBV10-3 to TRBJ2-5; 11 bases align to TRBD1. CDR1 is ENHRY, CDR2 SYGVKD, per germline. V lost 8 bases and J lost 7; bases outside the gene matches: 6. CDR3 length: 13 amino acids. DNA for the CDR3: TGTGCCATCGGACAGGGGGCCTTAGGGACCCAGTACTTC. Amino acid sequence: CAIGQGALGTQYF.

The chain combines TRBV7-2 with TRBJ1-1, with a weak D call TRBD1 (5 bases). This CDR3 comprises 13 residues. V was clipped by 2 bases and J by 6 bases, with 10 bases between them. Looked up from germline, CDR1 is SGHTA and CDR2 is FQGNSA. This chain's CDR3 is CASSLRGGSEAFF. For the CDR3, the DNA is TGTGCCAGCAGCTTAAGGGGAGGGTCTGAAGCTTTCTTT.

The chain recombines TRBV10-2 with TRBJ2-5, with D perhaps given as TRBD1 or TRBD2 (5 bases each). CDR3 length: 15 residues. With 2 bases removed from V and 3 bases from J, the gap between germline ends came to 13 bases. The germline CDR1 and CDR2 sequences are WSHSY and SAAADI. As DNA, the CDR3 is TGCGCCAGCAGTGAGACCGGGGCCAGAGAAGAGACCCAGTACTTC. As protein: CASSETGAREETQYF.

Ten or more counts support this clonotype. The rearrangement joins TRBV7-9 to TRBJ2-7; 7 positions agree with TRBD1. This CDR3 spans 14 amino acids. J was trimmed by 2 bases and V by 3 bases; bases with no gene match: 4. Per germline, CDR1 SEHNR and CDR2 FQNEAQ (reference sequence). The CDR3 bases are TGTGCCAGCAGCTTCCAGGGGGAAGCCTACGAGCAGTACTTC. Protein sequence: CASSFQGEAYEQYF.

To note about this clonotype: Since no conserved phenylalanine or tryptophan closes the CDR3, a read error is the likely cause. It is unclear where the CDR3 begins or ends on the DNA, so no DNA is shown, and the CDR3 is as TCRdb lists it. The CDR3 loop reads CSVGRGGG. The V and J genes are TRBV29-1 and TRBJ2-7; the table's D call of TRBD1 was not tested on the DNA. The CDR3 comprises 8 residues, both ends counted. In germline, CDR1 is SQVTM, CDR2 ANQGSEA.

About this clonotype: Since a much larger clone is just one base distant, this may be a read error. The genes are TRBV12-3 or TRBV12-4 and TRBJ1-1, with 8 bases that match TRBD1. V was pared by 5 bases and J by 0 bases, with 11 bases of the junction left unmatched. CDR3 size: 17 residues. The CDR3 DNA reads as TGTGCCAGCAGTCCCGGACAGGGTGTTGCGATGAACACTGAAGCTTTCTTT. Amino acid sequence: CASSPGQGVAMNTEAFF.

The table lists this clonotype with many counts. The CDR3, as DNA: TGTGCCAGCAGTCCCTACAGGACCCTGTATCTTCAGCCCCAGCATTTT. It specifies CASSPYRTLYLQPQHF. The genes are TRBV7-4 and TRBJ1-5; D might be TRBD1 (5 bases). Germline loops: CDR1 SGHVT, CDR2 SQSDAQ. V lost 6 bases to trimming and J lost 6 bases, with 21 bases between them. This CDR3 has 16 residues.

This rearrangement joins TRBV5-6 to TRBJ2-7; 8 bases agree with TRBD1. The germline gives CDR1 SGHDT, CDR2 YYEEEE. The length of the CDR3 is 14 residues. V shed 3 bases and J 6 bases; nucleotides not matched to a gene: 8. This chain's CDR3 is CASSWGTGLREQYF. For the CDR3, the DNA is TGTGCCAGCAGCTGGGGGACAGGCCTACGCGAGCAGTACTTC.